The next 13 T cell receptor beta chains were all read from a single sample in a study of blood T cell repertoires in COVID-19. The assay was immunoSEQ multiplex PCR, and TCRdb's table has in-frame clones only and misses some. This table holds 150,000 to 200,000 clones, around 83% found once. The sequenced material came from peripheral blood. Source of these receptors: a woman aged 55-69 years with acute or convalescent COVID-19.

The J gene is TRBJ1-5, the V gene TRBV27; 10 bases line up with TRBD1. Germline loops: CDR1 MNHEY, CDR2 SMNVEV (reference sequence). Trimming took 8 bases from V and 5 from J; bases not matched to a gene: 9. The CDR3 is 15 residues long. In DNA, the CDR3 is TGTGCCAGCGGCCTGAGGACAGGGGGAGATCAGCCCCAGCATTTT. Translation: CASGLRTGGDQPQHF.

The chain is built from TRBV21-1 and TRBJ2-1; TRBD2, the D gene given by the table, was not confirmed from the DNA. TRBV21-1 is flagged as a pseudogene. This CDR3 spans 15 amino acids. The CDR3, as DNA: TGTGCCAGCCCAGACGCGGGACTAGCAGTCAATGAGCAGTTCTTC. As protein: CASPDAGLAVNEQFF.

The V call is TRBV10-3, the J call TRBJ2-3; 12 bases fit TRBD2. The CDR3 sequence is 16 residues long. CDR1 is ENHRY, CDR2 SYGVKD, per germline. Unmatched junction bases numbered 5, after V lost 6 bases and J lost 1 base. The CDR3 protein is CAIRASGRAGTDTQYF. In DNA, the CDR3 is TGTGCCATCAGAGCTAGCGGGAGGGCCGGCACAGATACGCAGTATTTT.

CDR3: CAGRGLAGGEQYF. The CDR3 region has the DNA TGTGCCGGCCGAGGACTAGCGGGAGGCGAGCAGTACTTC. The chain uses TRBV6-5 and TRBJ2-7; 14 bases are a match to TRBD2. CDR1 is MNHEY, CDR2 SVGAGI, per germline. The CDR3 has 13 amino acids. V dropped 11 bases and J dropped 6; count of bases not matched to a gene: 6.

This clone was observed a few times. V is TRBV28 and J is TRBJ2-3; 13 nucleotides agree with TRBD2. Germline lookup yields CDR1 MDHEN and CDR2 SYDVKM. The CDR3 covers 17 residues. J gave up 6 bases and V 4 bases, and 10 bases lay outside the gene matches. In nucleotides, the CDR3 is TGTGCCAGCAGTTGGGGACTAGCGGGATTATCTGGGGATACGCAGTATTTT. Its protein is CASSWGLAGLSGDTQYF. Drawing the rest from reference TRBV28 and TRBJ2-3, the complete variable domain is DVKVTQSSRYLVKRTGEKVFLECVQDMDHENMFWYRQDPGLGLRLIYFSYDVKMKEKGDIPEGYSVSREKKERFSLILESASTNQTSMYLCASSWGLAGLSGDTQYFGPGTRLTVL.

The chain links TRBV11-3 to TRBJ2-1, with 7 bases that match TRBD2. The germline CDR1 and CDR2 sequences are SGHNT and YENEEA. Trimming removed 4 bases from V and 12 bases from J; junction bases left unmatched: 12. There are 14 residues in the CDR3. For the CDR3, the DNA is TGTGCCAGCAGCTGGATGTGGGGGGGAGGAGGGCAGTTCTTC. Translation gives CASSWMWGGGGQFF. Looking up the rest from reference TRBV11-3 and TRBJ2-1 gives the full variable domain: EAGVVQSPRYKIIEKKQPVAFWCNPISGHNTLYWYLQNLGQGPELLIRYENEEAVDDSQLPKDRFSAERLKGVDSTLKIQPAELGDSAVYLCASSWMWGGGGQFFGPGTRLTVL.

The chain combines TRBV2 with TRBJ1-1; tentatively, D is TRBD1 (5 bases). V was cut by 6 bases and J by 3 bases, with 14 bases left in between. Germline V lookup: CDR1 SNHLY, CDR2 FYNNEI. This CDR3 comprises 14 residues. DNA of the CDR3: TGTGCCAGCAGCCGACAGTCCTTCGACACTGAAGCTTTCTTT. Its translation: CASSRQSFDTEAFF.

This clone was recorded a few times. The chain couples TRBV28 to TRBJ1-2, with TRBD1 matching over 9 bases. This CDR3 has 13 residues. J was trimmed by 7 bases and V by 6 bases; bases with no gene match: 6. From germline, CDR1 is MDHEN and CDR2 SYDVKM. CDR3 protein: CASRPGQGGGYTF. The CDR3 DNA reads TGTGCCAGCAGGCCGGGACAGGGAGGTGGCTACACCTTC.

The V call is TRBV28, the J call TRBJ2-3; possible D gene TRBD1, 6 bases. Germline values: CDR1 MDHEN, CDR2 SYDVKM. V was clipped by 4 bases and J by 11 bases, with 13 bases between them. The CDR3 covers 12 residues. The CDR3 bases are TGTGCCAGCAGTTCGTTGACAGGCGTGCAGTATTTT. As protein: CASSSLTGVQYF. Based on the CDR3 plus reference TRBV28 and TRBJ2-3, the full variable domain is DVKVTQSSRYLVKRTGEKVFLECVQDMDHENMFWYRQDPGLGLRLIYFSYDVKMKEKGDIPEGYSVSREKKERFSLILESASTNQTSMYLCASSSLTGVQYFGPGTRLTVL.

The rearrangement joins TRBV7-9 to TRBJ2-1; 7 bases agree with TRBD1. The germline V gene encodes CDR1 SEHNR and CDR2 FQNEAQ (reference sequence). The length of the CDR3 is 14 residues. V dropped 8 bases and J dropped 2; count of bases not matched to a gene: 6. The CDR3 spells CASGHRGTYNEQFF. The DNA for the CDR3 is TGTGCCAGCGGTCACAGGGGTACCTACAATGAGCAGTTCTTC.

This chain links TRBV5-5 with TRBJ2-3; TRBD2 is a possible D gene (6 bases). The V gene's germline CDR1 is SGHKS and CDR2 YYEKEE (reference sequence). The V and J ends lost 3 bases and 2 bases respectively, with 10 bases between them. The CDR3 is 14 amino acids. The CDR3 DNA follows: TGTGCCAGCAGCTCGGGACTCAACACAGATACGCAGTATTTT. Residues: CASSSGLNTDTQYF.

The gene calls are TRBV2 and TRBJ2-1; 8 bases fit TRBD1. CDR1 is SNHLY, CDR2 FYNNEI, per germline. CDR3 length equals 15 residues. The V and J ends lost 4 bases and 9 bases, in that order; junction bases with no gene match: 11. CDR3 residues: CASSGQGARHGEQFF. CDR3 sequence (DNA): TGTGCCAGCAGTGGGCAGGGGGCGCGCCACGGTGAGCAGTTCTTC. Complete variable domain (other parts from reference TRBV2 and TRBJ2-1): EPEVTQTPSHQVTQMGQEVILRCVPISNHLYFYWYRQILGQKVEFLVSFYNNEISEKSEIFDDQFSVERPDGSNFTLKIRSTKLEDSAMYFCASSGQGARHGEQFFGPGTRLTVL.

The V and J genes are TRBV19 and TRBJ2-1; weak D call: TRBD2 (5 bases). The ends were cut back, 8 bases at V and 4 bases at J, with 24 bases in the middle. Germline V gene data show CDR1 as LNHDA and CDR2 as SQIVND (reference sequence). The CDR3 totals 17 residues. CDR3 sequence reads: CASLKDHLRVHYNEQFF. The CDR3, as DNA: TGTGCCAGTCTAAAGGACCATTTGAGGGTTCATTACAATGAGCAGTTCTTC.